This TCR beta chain was documented in a study of T cell responses to AZD1222 COVID-19 vaccine. Data came from immunoSEQ multiplex PCR; TCRdb stores just in-frame clones and leaves some out. The sample shows roughly 190,000 clones, approximately 93% of them seen only once. Regarding this clone: Its antigen is unknown.

The length of the CDR3 is 14 residues. Trimming took 10 bases from V and 5 from J; bases not matched to a gene: 8. Germline lookup yields CDR1 MNHEY and CDR2 SVGAGI. Investigators merged groups given second doses at roughly 4 or roughly 12 weeks. Broader study findings: Samples come after the peak T cell response, not at day 14. Targeting of unmutated variant regions was reportedly seen in nearly half of spike-specific TCRs. The study found vaccine-associated CD4 TCRs spanning spike, dominant at 160-218 and 743-854.

Sample: peripheral blood, taken 28 days after the second AZD1222 dose. The receptor was derived from an adult who received the AZD1222 COVID-19 vaccine. The chain carries TRBV6-5 and TRBJ2-1, with 10 nucleotides matching TRBD2. CDR3 DNA sequence: TGTGCCACGCACACTAGCGGGATCCACAATGAGCAGTTCTTC. It encodes CATHTSGIHNEQFF.